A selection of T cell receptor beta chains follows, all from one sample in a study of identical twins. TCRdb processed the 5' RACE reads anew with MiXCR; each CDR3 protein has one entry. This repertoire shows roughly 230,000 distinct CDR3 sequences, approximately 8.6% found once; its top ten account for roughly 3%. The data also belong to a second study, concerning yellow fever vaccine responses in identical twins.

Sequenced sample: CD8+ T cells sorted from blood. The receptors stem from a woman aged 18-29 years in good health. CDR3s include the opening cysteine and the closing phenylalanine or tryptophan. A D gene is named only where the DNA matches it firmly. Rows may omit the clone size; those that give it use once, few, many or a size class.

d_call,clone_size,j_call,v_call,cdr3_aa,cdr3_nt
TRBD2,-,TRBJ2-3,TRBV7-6,CASSLARLAGGSTDTQYF,TGTGCCAGCAGCTTAGCGCGGCTAGCGGGGGGGAGCACAGATACGCAGTATTTT
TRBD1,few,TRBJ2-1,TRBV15,CATSTRDRGYNEQFF,TGTGCCACCAGCACACGGGACAGGGGGTACAATGAGCAGTTCTTC
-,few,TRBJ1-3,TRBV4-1,CASSQVQSGNTIYF,TGCGCCAGCAGCCAAGTACAGAGTGGAAACACCATATATTTT
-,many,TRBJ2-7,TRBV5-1,CASSFGDHHSYEQYF,TGCGCCAGCAGCTTCGGAGATCACCACTCCTACGAGCAGTACTTC
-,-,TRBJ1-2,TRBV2,CASSEQRLSNYGYTF,TGTGCCAGCAGTGAACAACGACTGTCCAACTATGGCTACACCTTC
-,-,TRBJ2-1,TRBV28,CATLRAINEQFF,TGTGCCACCCTCCGGGCCATCAATGAGCAGTTCTTC
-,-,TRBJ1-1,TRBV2,CASRTSRGEDTEAFF,TGTGCCAGCAGGACCTCTCGAGGAGAAGACACTGAAGCTTTCTTT
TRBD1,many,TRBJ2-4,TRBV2,CASSEIGYPAGGIQNIQYF,TGTGCCAGCAGTGAAATTGGATATCCGGCAGGGGGCATACAAAACATTCAGTACTTC
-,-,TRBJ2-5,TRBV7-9,CASSSVGGTLETQYF,TGTGCCAGCAGCTCCGTAGGGGGGACCCTAGAGACCCAGTACTTC
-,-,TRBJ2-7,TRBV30,CAWSESAYEQYF,TGTGCCTGGAGTGAGTCCGCTTACGAGCAGTACTTC
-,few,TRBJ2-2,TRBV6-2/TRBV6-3,CASSYWAGSGGELFF,TGTGCCAGCAGTTACTGGGCAGGTTCCGGCGGGGAGCTGTTTTTT
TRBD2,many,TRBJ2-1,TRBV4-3,CASSHKLAGEGGEQFF,TGCGCCAGCAGCCACAAACTAGCGGGAGAGGGGGGTGAGCAGTTCTTC
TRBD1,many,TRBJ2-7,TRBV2,CASSEPLLRQGAYEQYF,TGTGCCAGCAGTGAACCCCTCCTAAGACAGGGGGCCTACGAGCAGTACTTC